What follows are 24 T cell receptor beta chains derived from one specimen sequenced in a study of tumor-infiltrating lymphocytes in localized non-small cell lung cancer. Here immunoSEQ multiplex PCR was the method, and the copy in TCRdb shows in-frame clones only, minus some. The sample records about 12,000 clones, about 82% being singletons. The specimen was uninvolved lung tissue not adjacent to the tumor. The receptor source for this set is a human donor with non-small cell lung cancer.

The CDR3 loop reads CAWSVQGRYGYTF. The CDR3 region has the DNA TGTGCCTGGAGTGTACAGGGACGCTATGGCTACACCTTC. This rearrangement joins TRBV30 to TRBJ1-2, with TRBD1 as a possible D gene (6 bases). The CDR3 is 13 residues long. Germline V CDR1 and CDR2: GTSNPN, SVGIG (reference sequence). The V end lost 0 bases, the J end lost 4 bases, and 9 bases lay between the germline ends.

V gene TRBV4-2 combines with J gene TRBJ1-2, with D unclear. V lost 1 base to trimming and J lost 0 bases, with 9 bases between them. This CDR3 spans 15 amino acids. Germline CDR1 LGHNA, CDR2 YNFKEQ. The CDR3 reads CASSQVPAANYGYTF. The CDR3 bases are TGTGCCAGCAGCCAAGTACCAGCAGCTAACTATGGCTACACCTTC.

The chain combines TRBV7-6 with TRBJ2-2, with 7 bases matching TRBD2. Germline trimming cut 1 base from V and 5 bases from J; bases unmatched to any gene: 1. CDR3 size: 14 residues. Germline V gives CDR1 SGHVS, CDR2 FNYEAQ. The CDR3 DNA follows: TGTGCCAGCAGCTTAGAGGGAGGGACCGGGGAGCTGTTTTTT. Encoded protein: CASSLEGGTGELFF.

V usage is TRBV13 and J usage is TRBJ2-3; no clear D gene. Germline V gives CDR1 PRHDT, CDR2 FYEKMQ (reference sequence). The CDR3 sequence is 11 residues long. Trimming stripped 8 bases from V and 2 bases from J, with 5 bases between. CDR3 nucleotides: TGTGCCAGCGCCAACACAGATACGCAGTATTTT. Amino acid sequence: CASANTDTQYF.

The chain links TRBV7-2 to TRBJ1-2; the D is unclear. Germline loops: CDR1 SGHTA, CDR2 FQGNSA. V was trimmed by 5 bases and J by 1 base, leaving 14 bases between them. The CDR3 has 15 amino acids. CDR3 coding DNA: TGTGCCAGCAGCCAAACCAGAGTAATTAACTATGGCTACACCTTC. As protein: CASSQTRVINYGYTF.

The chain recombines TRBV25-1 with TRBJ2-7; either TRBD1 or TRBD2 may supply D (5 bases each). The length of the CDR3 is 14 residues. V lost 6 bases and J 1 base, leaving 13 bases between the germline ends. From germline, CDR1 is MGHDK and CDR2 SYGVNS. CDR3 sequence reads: CASRKGTASYEQYF. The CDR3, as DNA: TGTGCCAGCAGGAAGGGGACCGCTTCCTACGAGCAGTACTTC.

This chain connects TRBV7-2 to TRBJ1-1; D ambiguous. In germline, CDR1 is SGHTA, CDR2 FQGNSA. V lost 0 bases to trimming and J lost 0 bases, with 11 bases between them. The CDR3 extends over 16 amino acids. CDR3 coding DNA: TGTGCCAGCAGCTTAGCGCCGCGACGGGTGAACACTGAAGCTTTCTTT. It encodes CASSLAPRRVNTEAFF.

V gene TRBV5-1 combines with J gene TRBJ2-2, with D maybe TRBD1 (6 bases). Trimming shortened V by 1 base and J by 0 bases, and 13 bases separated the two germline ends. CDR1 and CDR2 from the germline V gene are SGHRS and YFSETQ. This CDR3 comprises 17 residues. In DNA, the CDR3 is TGCGCCAGCAGCTTGAGTGTGGGGGCGGCGAACACCGGGGAGCTGTTTTTT. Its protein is CASSLSVGAANTGELFF.

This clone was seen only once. DNA for the CDR3: TGTGCCAGCAAGAGCAGGGGGACCGGGGAGCTGTTTTTT. Its protein is CASKSRGTGELFF. The V and J genes are TRBV6-5 and TRBJ2-2; TRBD1 agrees at 7 bases. Germline V gene sequence: CDR1 MNHEY, CDR2 SVGAGI. The CDR3 has 13 amino acids. V lost 7 bases and J lost 5; bases outside the gene matches: 4.

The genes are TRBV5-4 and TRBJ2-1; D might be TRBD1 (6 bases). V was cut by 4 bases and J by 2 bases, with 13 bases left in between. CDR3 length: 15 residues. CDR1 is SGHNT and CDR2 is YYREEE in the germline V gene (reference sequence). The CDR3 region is CASSRDMGTYNEQFF. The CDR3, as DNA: TGTGCCAGCAGCCGGGACATGGGCACCTACAATGAGCAGTTCTTC.

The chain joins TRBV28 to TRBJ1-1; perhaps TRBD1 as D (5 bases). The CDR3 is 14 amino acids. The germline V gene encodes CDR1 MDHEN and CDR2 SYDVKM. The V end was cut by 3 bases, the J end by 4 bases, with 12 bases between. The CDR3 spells CASSFQGPGTEAFF. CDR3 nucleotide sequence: TGTGCCAGCAGTTTTCAGGGACCCGGCACTGAAGCTTTCTTT.

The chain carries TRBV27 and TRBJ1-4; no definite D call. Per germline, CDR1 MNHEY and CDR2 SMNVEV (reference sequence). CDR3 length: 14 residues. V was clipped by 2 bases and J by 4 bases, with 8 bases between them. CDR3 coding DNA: TGTGCCAGCAGTTTAGGGAACCTTAATGAAAAACTGTTTTTT. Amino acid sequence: CASSLGNLNEKLFF. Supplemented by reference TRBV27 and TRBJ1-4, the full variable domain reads EAQVTQNPRYLITVTGKKLTVTCSQNMNHEYMSWYRQDPGLGLRQIYYSMNVEVTDKGDVPEGYKVSRKEKRNFPLILESPSPNQTSLYFCASSLGNLNEKLFFGSGTQLSVL.

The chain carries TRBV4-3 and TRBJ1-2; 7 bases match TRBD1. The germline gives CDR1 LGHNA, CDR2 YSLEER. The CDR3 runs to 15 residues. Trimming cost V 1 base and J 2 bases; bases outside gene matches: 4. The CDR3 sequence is CASSQVVGGNYGYTF. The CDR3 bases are TGCGCCAGCAGCCAAGTTGTAGGGGGCAACTATGGCTACACCTTC.

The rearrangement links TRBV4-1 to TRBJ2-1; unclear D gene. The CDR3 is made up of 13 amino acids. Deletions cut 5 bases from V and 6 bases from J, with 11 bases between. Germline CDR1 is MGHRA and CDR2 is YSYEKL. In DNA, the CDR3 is TGCGCCAGCAGCGCCTTAGGATCCAATGAGCAGTTCTTC. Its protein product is CASSALGSNEQFF.

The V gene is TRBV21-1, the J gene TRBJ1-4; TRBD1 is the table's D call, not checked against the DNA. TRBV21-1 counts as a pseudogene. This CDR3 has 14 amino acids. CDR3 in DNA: TGTGCCAGCCGCCCGGGACAGGCTAATGAAAAACTGTTTTTT. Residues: CASRPGQANEKLFF.

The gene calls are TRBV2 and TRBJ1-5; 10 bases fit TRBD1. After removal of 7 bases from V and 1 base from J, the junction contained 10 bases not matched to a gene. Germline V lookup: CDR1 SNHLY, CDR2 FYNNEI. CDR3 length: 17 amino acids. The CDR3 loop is CASNDGGTGASNQPQHF. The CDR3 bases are TGTGCCAGCAATGATGGGGGGACAGGGGCGAGCAATCAGCCCCAGCATTTT.

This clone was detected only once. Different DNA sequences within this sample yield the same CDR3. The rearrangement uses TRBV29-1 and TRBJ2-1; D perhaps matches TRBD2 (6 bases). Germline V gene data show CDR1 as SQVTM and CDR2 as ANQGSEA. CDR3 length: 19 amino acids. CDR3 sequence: CSVSGVRGGPRGNKNEQFF. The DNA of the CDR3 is TGCAGTGTTTCGGGCGTCAGAGGTGGGCCTCGCGGGAACAAAAATGAGCAGTTCTTC.

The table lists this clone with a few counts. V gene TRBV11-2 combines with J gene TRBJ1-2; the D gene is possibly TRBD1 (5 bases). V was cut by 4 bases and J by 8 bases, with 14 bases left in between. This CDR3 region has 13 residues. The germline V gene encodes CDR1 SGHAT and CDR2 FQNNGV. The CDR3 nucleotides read TGTGCCAGCAGCTCCGGGGGTGAAGGAGGCTACACCTTC. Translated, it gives CASSSGGEGGYTF.

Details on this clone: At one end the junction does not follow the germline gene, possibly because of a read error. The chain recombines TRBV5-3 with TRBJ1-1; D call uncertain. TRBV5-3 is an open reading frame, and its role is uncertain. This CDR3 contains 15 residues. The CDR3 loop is CASSQAGFTVTEAFF. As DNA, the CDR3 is TGCGCCAGCAGCCAAGCTGGTTTTACTGTGACTGAAGCTTTCTTT.

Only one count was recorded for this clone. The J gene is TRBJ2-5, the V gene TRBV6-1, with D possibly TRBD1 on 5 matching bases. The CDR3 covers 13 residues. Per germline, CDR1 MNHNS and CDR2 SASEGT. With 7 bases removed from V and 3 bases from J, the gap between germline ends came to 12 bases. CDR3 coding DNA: TGTGCCAGCAACATGGACACTAAAGAGACCCAGTACTTC. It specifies CASNMDTKETQYF.

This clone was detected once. CDR3 protein: CASSLALTGEGVDYYGYTF. Written as DNA, the CDR3 is TGCGCCAGCAGCTTGGCCTTAACGGGGGAAGGTGTTGATTACTATGGCTACACCTTC. The chain recombines TRBV5-1 with TRBJ1-2, with D possibly TRBD1 on 5 matching bases. V lost 0 bases and J 3 bases, leaving 24 bases between the germline ends. The CDR3 loop spans 19 amino acids. The germline V gene encodes CDR1 SGHRS and CDR2 YFSETQ. Full variable domain (missing parts from reference TRBV5-1 and TRBJ1-2): KAGVTQTPRYLIKTRGQQVTLSCSPISGHRSVSWYQQTPGQGLQFLFEYFSETQRNKGNFPGRFSGRQFSNSRSEMNVSTLELGDSALYLCASSLALTGEGVDYYGYTFGSGTRLTVV.

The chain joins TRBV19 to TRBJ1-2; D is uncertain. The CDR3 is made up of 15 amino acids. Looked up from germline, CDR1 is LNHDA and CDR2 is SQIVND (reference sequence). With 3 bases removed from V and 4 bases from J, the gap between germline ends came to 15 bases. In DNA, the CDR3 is TGTGCCAGTAGTATGAGGGCGGGCAGCGCCTATGGCTACACCTTC. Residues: CASSMRAGSAYGYTF. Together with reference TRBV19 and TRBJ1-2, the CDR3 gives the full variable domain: DGGITQSPKYLFRKEGQNVTLSCEQNLNHDAMYWYRQDPGQGLRLIYYSQIVNDFQKGDIAEGYSVSREKKESFPLTVTSAQKNPTAFYLCASSMRAGSAYGYTFGSGTRLTVV.

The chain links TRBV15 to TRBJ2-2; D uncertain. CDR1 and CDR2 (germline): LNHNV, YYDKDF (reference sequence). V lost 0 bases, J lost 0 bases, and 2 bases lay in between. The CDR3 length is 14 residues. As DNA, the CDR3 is TGTGCCACCAGCAGAGATACGAACACCGGGGAGCTGTTTTTT. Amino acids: CATSRDTNTGELFF. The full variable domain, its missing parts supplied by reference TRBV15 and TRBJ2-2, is DAMVIQNPRYQVTQFGKPVTLSCSQTLNHNVMYWYQQKSSQAPKLLFHYYDKDFNNEADTPDNFQSRRPNTSFCFLDIRSPGLGDTAMYLCATSRDTNTGELFFGEGSRLTVL.

The CDR3 nucleotides are TGTGCCAGTAGTATAGCCGCGGGGGACGAGCAGTACTTC. Residues: CASSIAAGDEQYF. This chain joins TRBV19 and TRBJ2-7; 7 bases agree with TRBD2. V lost 1 base to trimming and J lost 5 bases; unmatched junction nucleotides: 2. Per the germline V gene, CDR1 is LNHDA and CDR2 is SQIVND (reference sequence). CDR3 length: 13 residues.